Listed below are T cell receptor beta chains from one sample, sequenced in a study of T cell responses to AZD1222 COVID-19 vaccine. The table came from immunoSEQ multiplex PCR; TCRdb's copy has only in-frame clones and leaves some out. There are about 56,000 clones in the sample; 80% to 90% occur only once, and over 12% lies in the top ten. This specimen consisted of peripheral blood, obtained on day 0 of AZD1222 vaccination. The receptors come from an adult in good health. CDR3s include the opening cysteine and the closing phenylalanine or tryptophan. D genes are given only for firm matches.

length,D,V,J,CDR3,DNA
14,-,TRBV6-4,TRBJ2-6,CASSEGSGANVLTF,TGTGCCAGCAGTGAGGGCTCTGGGGCCAACGTCCTGACTTTC
14,-,TRBV7-9,TRBJ2-1,CATNSGKSYNEQFF,TGTGCCACCAACAGCGGAAAATCCTACAATGAGCAGTTCTTC
13,TRBD1,TRBV2,TRBJ2-1,CASSGQGAREQFF,TGTGCCAGCTCGGGACAGGGGGCGAGGGAGCAGTTCTTC
17,-,TRBV2,TRBJ1-5,CASSHKGGTGPGQPQHF,TGTGCCAGCAGCCATAAGGGGGGTACAGGACCAGGTCAGCCCCAGCATTTT
14,TRBD2,TRBV3-1/TRBV3-2,TRBJ2-7,CASSLGVGRDEQYF,TGTGCCAGCAGCCTGGGGGTAGGGAGGGACGAGCAGTACTTC
14,-,TRBV9,TRBJ2-1,CASSLGGVSSEQFF,TGTGCCAGCAGCTTAGGGGGGGTTTCCAGTGAGCAGTTCTTC
14,-,TRBV4-1,TRBJ2-7,CASSQETGAYEQYF,TGCGCCAGCAGCCAAGAGACAGGAGCCTACGAGCAGTACTTC
15,-,TRBV12-2,TRBJ2-2,CASRLDINSTGELFF,TGTGCAAGTCGCTTAGATATCAACTCCACCGGGGAGCTGTTTTTT
14,-,TRBV6-5,TRBJ1-2,CASSQTGESYGYTF,TGTGCCAGCAGTCAGACCGGGGAGTCCTATGGCTACACCTTC
12,TRBD1,TRBV7-9,TRBJ1-1,CASSRDSTKAFF,TGTGCCAGCAGCCGGGACAGTACTAAGGCTTTCTTT
13,-,TRBV11-2,TRBJ1-4,CASSLVSNEKLFF,TGTGCCAGCAGCTTAGTGTCAAATGAAAAACTGTTTTTT